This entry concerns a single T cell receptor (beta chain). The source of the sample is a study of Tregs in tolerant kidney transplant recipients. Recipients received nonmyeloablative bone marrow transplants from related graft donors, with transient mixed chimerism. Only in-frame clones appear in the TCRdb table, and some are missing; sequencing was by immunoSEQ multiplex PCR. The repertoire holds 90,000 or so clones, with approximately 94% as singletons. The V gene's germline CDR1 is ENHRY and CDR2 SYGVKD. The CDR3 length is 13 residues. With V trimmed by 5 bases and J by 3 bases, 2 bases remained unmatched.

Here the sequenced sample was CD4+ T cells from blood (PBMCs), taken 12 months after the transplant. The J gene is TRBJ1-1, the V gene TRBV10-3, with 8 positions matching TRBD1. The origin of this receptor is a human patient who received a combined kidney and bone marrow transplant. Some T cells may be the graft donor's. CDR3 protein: CAISQGADTEAFF. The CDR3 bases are TGTGCCATCAGTCAGGGGGCGGACACTGAAGCTTTCTTT.